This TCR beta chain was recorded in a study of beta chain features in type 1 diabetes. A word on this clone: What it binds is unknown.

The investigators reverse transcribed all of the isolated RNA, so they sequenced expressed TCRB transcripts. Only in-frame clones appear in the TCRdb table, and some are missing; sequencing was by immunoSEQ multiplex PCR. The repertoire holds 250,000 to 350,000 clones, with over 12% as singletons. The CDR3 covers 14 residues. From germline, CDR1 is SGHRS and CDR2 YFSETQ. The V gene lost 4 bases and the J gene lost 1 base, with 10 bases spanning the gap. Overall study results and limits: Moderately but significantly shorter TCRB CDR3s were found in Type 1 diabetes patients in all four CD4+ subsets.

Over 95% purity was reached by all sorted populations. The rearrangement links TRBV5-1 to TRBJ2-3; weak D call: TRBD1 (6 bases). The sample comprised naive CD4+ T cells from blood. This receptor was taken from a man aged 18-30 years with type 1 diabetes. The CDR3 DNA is TGCGCCAGCAGCCCAAAGGGGGGCACAGATACGCAGTATTTT. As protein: CASSPKGGTDTQYF. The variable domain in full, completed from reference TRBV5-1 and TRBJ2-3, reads KAGVTQTPRYLIKTRGQQVTLSCSPISGHRSVSWYQQTPGQGLQFLFEYFSETQRNKGNFPGRFSGRQFSNSRSEMNVSTLELGDSALYLCASSPKGGTDTQYFGPGTRLTVL.